This TCR beta chain was documented in a study of T cells in tuberculosis. Whole-study findings and limits: Active tuberculosis TCR-alpha repertoires lay closer to GMM-specific TCRs than IGRA-negative controls, suggesting clonal expansion.

TCRdb keeps only in-frame clones here, not all; method: immunoSEQ multiplex PCR. The sample consists of fewer than 45,000 clones, nearly 95% of them appearing once. Between the trimmed V and J ends, which lost 2 bases and 5 bases, there was a span of 11 bases. This CDR3 comprises 14 residues. Germline V CDR1 and CDR2: ENHRY, SYGVKD. Regarding this clone: Its matching antigen is unknown.

The J gene is TRBJ2-3, the V gene TRBV10-3, with D perhaps matching TRBD2 (6 bases). This sequence was found in a donor between 10 and 35 years old with latent tuberculosis or without tuberculosis infection. Sequencing was done on a sample of PBMCs. CDR3 region: CAISEPSERDTQYF. The CDR3 DNA reads TGTGCCATCAGTGAGCCTAGCGAAAGAGATACGCAGTATTTT.